Detailed here is one T cell receptor beta chain. There are 17 residues in the CDR3. Germline lookup yields CDR1 WSHSY and CDR2 SAAADI. J gave up 4 bases and V 2 bases, and 12 bases lay outside the gene matches. These data originate in a study of CD8 T cells in ankylosing spondylitis. One entry per CDR3 protein results from TCRdb running MiXCR on the 5' RACE reads. The sample records roughly 180,000 distinct CDR3 sequences, approximately 9% being singletons. The specimen was blood, either unsorted or a sorted T cell fraction (not recorded which). This chain links TRBV10-2 with TRBJ2-7, with TRBD2 matching over 9 bases. The TCR sequence derives from a female donor with ankylosing spondylitis or in good health (not recorded which). The CDR3 loop reads CASSEPPGGLARYEQYF. In DNA, the CDR3 is TGCGCCAGCAGTGAGCCCCCCGGGGGACTAGCAAGGTACGAGCAGTACTTC.